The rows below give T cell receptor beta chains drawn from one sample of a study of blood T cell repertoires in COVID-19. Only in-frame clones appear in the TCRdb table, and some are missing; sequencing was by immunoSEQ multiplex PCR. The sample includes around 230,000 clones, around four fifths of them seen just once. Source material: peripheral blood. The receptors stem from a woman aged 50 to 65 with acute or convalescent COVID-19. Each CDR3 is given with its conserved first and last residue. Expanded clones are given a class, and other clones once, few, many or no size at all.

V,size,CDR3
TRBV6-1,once,CASSDRNYGYTF
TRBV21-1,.,CASSKEEPRGSWSSPLHF
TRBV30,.,CAWRRAGGTDTQYF
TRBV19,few,CASQTGGYDYGYTF
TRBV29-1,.,CSVKGQGATDTQYF
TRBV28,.,CASSFGGGNGYTF
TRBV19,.,CASRGQGSTDTQYF
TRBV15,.,CATSSGGGWGRTNGYTF
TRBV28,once,CASSFRDRHTGELFF
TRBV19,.,CASRSDRASYEQYF
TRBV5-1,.,CASSSAETLGNEQFF
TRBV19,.,CASSLDSYYEQYF
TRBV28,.,CASSLGTPLDTQYF
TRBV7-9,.,CASSLAKMAQNTGELFF
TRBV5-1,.,CASSLGRGQNTEAFF
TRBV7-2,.,CASSARYEQYF
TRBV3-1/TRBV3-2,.,CASSLGRVDGDEQFF
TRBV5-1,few,CASSLDGLNQPQHF
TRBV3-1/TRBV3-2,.,CASHRGGGEGDTQYF
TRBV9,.,CASSGGRDREANYGYTF
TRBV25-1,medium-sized,CASSEFPATDSYEQYF
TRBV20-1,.,CSASRGRAGTDTQYF
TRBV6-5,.,CASMGEGGSPLHF
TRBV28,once,CASSLGQNNEQFF
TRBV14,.,CASRLSGTSGEGELFF
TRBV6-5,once,CASSSGGPQQFF
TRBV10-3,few,CAISGGGLRADTQYF
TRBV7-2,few,CASSRRTSGRHEQFF
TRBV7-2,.,CASSPDAGPLTYEQYF
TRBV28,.,CASRPYSGRASDNEQFF
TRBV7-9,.,CASSLQILGAYTEAFF
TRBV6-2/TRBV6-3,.,CASSTSGPREETQYF
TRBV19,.,CASSTLRDRGPSDFYEQYF
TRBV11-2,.,CASSLPGSGANVLTF
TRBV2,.,CASSEGGSGTKNIQYF
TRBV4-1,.,CASSQGRGLAGDYEQYF
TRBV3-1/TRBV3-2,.,CASPRMPGAGGPDTQYF
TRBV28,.,CASSWTGRKQPQHF
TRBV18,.,CASSPGVGGDEQFF
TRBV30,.,CAWRSAALTLSGANVLTF
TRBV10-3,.,CAISGDYNYGYTF
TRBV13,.,CASSPGGRQETQYF
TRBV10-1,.,CASSVASGVAGVYNEQFF
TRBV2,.,CASSPGSSYNEQFF
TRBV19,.,CASSSRTSGRTDTQYF
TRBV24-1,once,CATSDSRAGGNTGELFF
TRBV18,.,CASSPDAGGETQYF
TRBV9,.,CASSVEWTSEHNEQFF
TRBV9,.,CASSPGVGITDTQYF
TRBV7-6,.,CASSLVPGQETQYF
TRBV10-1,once,CASSESTALGWAPNEQFF
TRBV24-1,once,CATSDTSGSSYNEQFF
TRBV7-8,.,CASSLSGGGVALGYTF
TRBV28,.,CASSFSGGHYNEQFF
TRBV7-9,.,CASSLFSGGTETQYF
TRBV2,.,CASSGLGLADPKETQYF
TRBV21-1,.,CASSKLAGSGELFF
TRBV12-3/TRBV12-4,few,CASSRDRNEQFF
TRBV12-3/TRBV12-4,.,CASRPTGVETQYF
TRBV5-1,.,CASSLVAGSGTEAFF